This T cell receptor beta chain was documented in a study of blood T cell repertoires in COVID-19. On the study more broadly: T cells, B-cell-depleted T cells, or PBMCs supplied cDNA or gDNA.

CDR1 is LNHDA and CDR2 is SQIVND in the germline V gene (reference sequence). V shed 7 bases and J shed 5 bases, with 6 bases lying between them. This CDR3 comprises 11 residues. The authors' processing: Estimation of nucleated cell counts was performed using reference gene primer amplification. Assay: immunoSEQ multiplex PCR; the TCRdb copy retains only in-frame clones and omits some. That table supplies the V and J calls and clone size; D and trimming were determined from the DNA. The data show more than 200,000 clones, approximately 87% seen once. This rearrangement joins TRBV19 to TRBJ2-1; D is unclear. Specimen: peripheral blood. The origin of this receptor is a woman between 65 and 79 years old with active or convalescent COVID-19. The CDR3 loop reads CASTLNNEQFF. CDR3 sequence (DNA): TGTGCCAGTACACTAAACAATGAGCAGTTCTTC.